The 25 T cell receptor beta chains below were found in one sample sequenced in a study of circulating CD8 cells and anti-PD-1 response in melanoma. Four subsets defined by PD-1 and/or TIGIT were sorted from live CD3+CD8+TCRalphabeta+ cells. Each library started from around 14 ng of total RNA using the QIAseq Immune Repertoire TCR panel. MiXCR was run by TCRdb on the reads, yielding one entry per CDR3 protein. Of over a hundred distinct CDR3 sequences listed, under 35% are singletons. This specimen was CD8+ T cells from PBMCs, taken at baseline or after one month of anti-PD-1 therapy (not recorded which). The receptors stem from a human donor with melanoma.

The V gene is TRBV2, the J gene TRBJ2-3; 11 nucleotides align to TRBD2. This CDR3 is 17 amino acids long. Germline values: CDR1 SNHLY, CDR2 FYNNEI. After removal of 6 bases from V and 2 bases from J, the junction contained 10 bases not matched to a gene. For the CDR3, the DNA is TGTGCCAGCAGATTCAATCCGACTAGCGGGGACACAGATACGCAGTATTTT. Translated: CASRFNPTSGDTDTQYF.

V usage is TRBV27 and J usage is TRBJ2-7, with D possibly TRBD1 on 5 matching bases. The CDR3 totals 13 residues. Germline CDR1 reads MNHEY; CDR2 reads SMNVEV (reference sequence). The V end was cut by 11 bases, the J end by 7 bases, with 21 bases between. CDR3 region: CACGPTVAAEQYF. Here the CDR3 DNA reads TGTGCCTGCGGTCCGACAGTGGCGGCTGAGCAGTACTTC.

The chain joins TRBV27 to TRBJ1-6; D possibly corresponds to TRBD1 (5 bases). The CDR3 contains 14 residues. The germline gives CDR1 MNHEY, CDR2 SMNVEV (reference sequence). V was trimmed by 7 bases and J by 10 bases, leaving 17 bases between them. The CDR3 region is CASTVAGPDSPLHF. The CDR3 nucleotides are TGTGCCAGCACCGTGGCGGGGCCAGACTCACCCCTCCACTTT.

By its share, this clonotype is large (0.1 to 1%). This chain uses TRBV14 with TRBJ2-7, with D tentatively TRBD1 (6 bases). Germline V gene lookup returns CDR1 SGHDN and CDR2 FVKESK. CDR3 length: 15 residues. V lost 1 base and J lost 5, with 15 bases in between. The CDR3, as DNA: TGTGCCAGCAGCCAAGTCCAGGGGCCCTTCGACGAGCAGTACTTC. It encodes CASSQVQGPFDEQYF.

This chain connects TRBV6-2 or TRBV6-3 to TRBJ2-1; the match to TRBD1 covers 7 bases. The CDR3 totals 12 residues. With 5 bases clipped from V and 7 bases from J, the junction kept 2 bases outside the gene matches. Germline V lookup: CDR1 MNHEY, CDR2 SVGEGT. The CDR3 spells CASSRQGNEQFF. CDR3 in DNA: TGTGCCAGCAGTCGACAGGGAAATGAGCAGTTCTTC.

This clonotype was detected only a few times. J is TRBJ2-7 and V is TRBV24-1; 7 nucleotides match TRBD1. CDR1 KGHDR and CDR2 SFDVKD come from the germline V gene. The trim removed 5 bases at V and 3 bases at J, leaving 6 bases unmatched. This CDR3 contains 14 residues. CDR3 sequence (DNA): TGTGCCACCAGTGGAGACAGGGACGACTACGAGCAGTACTTC. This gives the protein CATSGDRDDYEQYF.

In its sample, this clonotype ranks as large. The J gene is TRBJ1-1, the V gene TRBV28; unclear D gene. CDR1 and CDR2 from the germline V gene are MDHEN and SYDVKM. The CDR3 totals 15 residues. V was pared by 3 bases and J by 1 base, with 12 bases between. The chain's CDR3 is CASSLKWQENTEAFF. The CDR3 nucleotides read TGTGCCAGCAGTTTGAAATGGCAGGAGAACACTGAAGCTTTCTTT.

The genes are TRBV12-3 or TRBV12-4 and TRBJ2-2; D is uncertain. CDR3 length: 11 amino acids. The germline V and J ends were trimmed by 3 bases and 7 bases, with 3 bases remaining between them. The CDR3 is CASSFGGELFF. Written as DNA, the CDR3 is TGTGCCAGCAGTTTCGGCGGGGAGCTGTTTTTT.

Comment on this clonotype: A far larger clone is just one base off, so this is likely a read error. The CDR3 protein is CASSLEGSGCSYEQYF. In DNA form, the CDR3 reads TGTGCCAGCAGCTTAGAGGGGTCGGGCTGCTCCTACGAGCAGTACTTC. The chain carries TRBV2 and TRBJ2-7, with D possibly being TRBD1 or TRBD2 (5 bases each). Trimming took 6 bases from V and 0 from J, leaving 18 bases between them. Germline V gene lookup returns CDR1 SNHLY and CDR2 FYNNEI. There are 16 residues in the CDR3.

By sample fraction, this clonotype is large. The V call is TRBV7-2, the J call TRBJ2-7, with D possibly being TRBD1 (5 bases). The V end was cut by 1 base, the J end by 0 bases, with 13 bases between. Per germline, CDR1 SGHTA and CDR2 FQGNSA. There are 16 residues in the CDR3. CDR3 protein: CASSLEGSGRSYEQYF. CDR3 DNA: TGTGCCAGCAGCTTAGAGGGGTCGGGCCGCTCCTACGAGCAGTACTTC.

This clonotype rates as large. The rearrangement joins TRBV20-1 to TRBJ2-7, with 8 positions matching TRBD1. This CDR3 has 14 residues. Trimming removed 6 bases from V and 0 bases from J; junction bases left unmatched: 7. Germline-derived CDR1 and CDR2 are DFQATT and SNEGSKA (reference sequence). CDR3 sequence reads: CSAPWTGHSYEQYF. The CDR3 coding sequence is TGCAGTGCCCCCTGGACAGGGCACTCCTACGAGCAGTACTTC.

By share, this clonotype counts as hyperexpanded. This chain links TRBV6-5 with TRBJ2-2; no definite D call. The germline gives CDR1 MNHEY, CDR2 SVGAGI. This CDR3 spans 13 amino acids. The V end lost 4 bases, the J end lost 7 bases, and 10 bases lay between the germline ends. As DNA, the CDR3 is TGTGCCAGCAGTTGGAACATAGGCGGGGAGCTGTTTTTT. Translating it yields CASSWNIGGELFF.

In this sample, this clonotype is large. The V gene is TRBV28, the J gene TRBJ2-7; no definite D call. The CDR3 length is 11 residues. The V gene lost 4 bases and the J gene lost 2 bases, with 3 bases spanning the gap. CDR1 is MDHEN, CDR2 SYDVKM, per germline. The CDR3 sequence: CASSWAYEQYF. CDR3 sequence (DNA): TGTGCCAGCAGTTGGGCCTACGAGCAGTACTTC.

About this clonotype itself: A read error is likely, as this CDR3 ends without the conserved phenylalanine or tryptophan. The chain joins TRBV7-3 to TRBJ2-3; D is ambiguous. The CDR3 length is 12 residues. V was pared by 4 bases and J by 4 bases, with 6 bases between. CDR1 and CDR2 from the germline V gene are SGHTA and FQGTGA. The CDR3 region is CASSYPSDTQYS. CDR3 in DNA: TGTGCCAGCAGCTACCCGTCAGATACGCAGTATTCT.

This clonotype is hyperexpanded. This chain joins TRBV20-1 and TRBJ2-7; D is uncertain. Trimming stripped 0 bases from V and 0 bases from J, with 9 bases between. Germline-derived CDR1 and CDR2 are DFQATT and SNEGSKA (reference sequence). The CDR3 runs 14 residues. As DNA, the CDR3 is TGCAGTGCTAGAGATGCCGGAGCCTCCTACGAGCAGTACTTC. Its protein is CSARDAGASYEQYF.

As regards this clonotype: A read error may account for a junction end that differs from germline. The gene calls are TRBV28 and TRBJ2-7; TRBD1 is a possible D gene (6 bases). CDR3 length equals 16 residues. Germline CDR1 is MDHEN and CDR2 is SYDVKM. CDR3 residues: CASSPTPKPDRITLDF. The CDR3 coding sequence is TGTGCCAGCAGCCCTACCCCCAAACCTGACAGGATTACTTTGGACTTC.

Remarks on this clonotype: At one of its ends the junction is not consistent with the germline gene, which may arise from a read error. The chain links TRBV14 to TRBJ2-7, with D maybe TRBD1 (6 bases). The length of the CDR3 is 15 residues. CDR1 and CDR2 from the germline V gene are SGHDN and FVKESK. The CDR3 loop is CASGQVQGPFGEQYF. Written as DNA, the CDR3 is TGTGCCAGCGGCCAAGTCCAGGGGCCCTTCGGCGAGCAGTACTTC.

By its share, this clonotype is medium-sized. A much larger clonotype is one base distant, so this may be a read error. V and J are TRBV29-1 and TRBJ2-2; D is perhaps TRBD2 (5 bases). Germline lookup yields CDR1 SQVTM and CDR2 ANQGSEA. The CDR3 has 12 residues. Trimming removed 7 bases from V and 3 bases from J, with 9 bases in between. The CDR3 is CSGRRYTGELFF. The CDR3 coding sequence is TGCAGCGGCAGGAGGTACACCGGGGAGCTGTTTTTT.

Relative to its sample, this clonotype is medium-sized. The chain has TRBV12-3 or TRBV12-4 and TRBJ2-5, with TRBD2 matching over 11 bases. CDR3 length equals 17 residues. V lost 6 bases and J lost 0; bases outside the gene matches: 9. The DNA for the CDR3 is TGTGCCAGCAGGTCCGCGACTAGCGGGGTGTACCAAGAGACCCAGTACTTC. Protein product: CASRSATSGVYQETQYF.

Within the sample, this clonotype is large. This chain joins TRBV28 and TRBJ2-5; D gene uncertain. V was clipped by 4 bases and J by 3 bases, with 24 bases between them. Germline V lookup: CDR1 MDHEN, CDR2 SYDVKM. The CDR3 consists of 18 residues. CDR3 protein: CASSSYQGRKPLEETQYF. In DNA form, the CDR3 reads TGTGCCAGCAGTTCCTACCAAGGACGGAAGCCGCTTGAAGAGACCCAGTACTTC.

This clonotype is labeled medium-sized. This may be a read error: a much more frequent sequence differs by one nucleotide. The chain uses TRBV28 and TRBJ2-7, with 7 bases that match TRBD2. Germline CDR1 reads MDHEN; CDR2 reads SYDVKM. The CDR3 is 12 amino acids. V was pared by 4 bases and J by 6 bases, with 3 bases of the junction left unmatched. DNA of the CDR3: TGTGCCAGCAGTTCCCGACTAGCCGAGCAGTACTTC. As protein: CASSSRLAEQYF.

CDR3 nucleotide sequence: TGTGCCAGCAGTTCCACCAAGTATAATGAAAAACTGTTTTTT. Its protein product is CASSSTKYNEKLFF. The rearrangement uses TRBV28 and TRBJ1-4; unclear D gene. V was pared by 4 bases and J by 4 bases, with 10 bases between. CDR3 size: 14 residues. Germline V gene lookup returns CDR1 MDHEN and CDR2 SYDVKM.

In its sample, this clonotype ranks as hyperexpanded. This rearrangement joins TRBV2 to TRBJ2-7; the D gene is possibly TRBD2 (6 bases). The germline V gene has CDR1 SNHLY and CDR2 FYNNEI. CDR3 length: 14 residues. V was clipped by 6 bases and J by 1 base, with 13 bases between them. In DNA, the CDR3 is TGTGCCAGCAGCTCTAGCGCCGCGTCCTACGAGCAGTACTTC. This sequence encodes CASSSSAASYEQYF.

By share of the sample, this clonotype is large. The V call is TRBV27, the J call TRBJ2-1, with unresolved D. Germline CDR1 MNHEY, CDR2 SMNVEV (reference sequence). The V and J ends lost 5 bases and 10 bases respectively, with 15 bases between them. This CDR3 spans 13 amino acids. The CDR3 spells CASSPTTAAEQFF. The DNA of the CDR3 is TGTGCCAGCAGTCCCACGACTGCCGCGGAGCAGTTCTTC.

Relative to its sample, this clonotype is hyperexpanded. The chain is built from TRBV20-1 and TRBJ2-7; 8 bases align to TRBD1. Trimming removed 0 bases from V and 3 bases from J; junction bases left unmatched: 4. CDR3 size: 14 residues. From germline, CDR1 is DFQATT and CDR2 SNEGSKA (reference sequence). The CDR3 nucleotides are TGCAGTGCTAGAGACGCAGGGGGCCACTACGAGCAGTACTTC. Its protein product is CSARDAGGHYEQYF.